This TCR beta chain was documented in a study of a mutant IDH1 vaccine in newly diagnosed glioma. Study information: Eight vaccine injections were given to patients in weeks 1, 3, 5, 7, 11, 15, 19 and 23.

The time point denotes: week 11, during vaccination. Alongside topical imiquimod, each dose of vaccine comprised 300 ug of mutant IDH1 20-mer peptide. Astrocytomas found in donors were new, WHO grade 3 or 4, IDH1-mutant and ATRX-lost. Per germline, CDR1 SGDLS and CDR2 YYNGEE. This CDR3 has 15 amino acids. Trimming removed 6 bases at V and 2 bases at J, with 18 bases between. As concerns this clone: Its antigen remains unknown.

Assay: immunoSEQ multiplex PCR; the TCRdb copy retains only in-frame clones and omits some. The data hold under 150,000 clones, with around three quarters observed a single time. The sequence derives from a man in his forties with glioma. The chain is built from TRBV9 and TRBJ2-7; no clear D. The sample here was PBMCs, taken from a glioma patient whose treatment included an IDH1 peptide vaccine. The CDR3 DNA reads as TGTGCCAGCACCCCCTCGTCGGCTGGCCCCTACGAGCAGTACTTC. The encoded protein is CASTPSSAGPYEQYF.